The 9 T cell receptor beta chains given below trace back to one sample, sequenced in a study of T cell repertoires in cytomegalovirus infection. TCRdb processed the reads anew with MiXCR; each CDR3 protein has one entry. The table lists 230,000 or so distinct CDR3 sequences, around 35% of them singletons. Their antigens remain unidentified. The input for sequencing was CD8+ T cells from cultured PBMCs, taken from culture after CMV antigen stimulation. The receptor set was obtained from a human donor in good health (CMV status not recorded). Some clones in this sample may be carry-over from other donors' samples.

This clonotype was detected only a few times. The rearrangement uses TRBV7-6 and TRBJ2-7; a weak D match, TRBD1 (6 bases). The CDR3 is made up of 14 amino acids. V dropped 2 bases and J dropped 6 bases, with 14 bases sitting between them. Per germline, CDR1 SGHVS and CDR2 FNYEAQ. The CDR3 reads CASSLSQGGAEQYF. DNA of the CDR3: TGTGCCAGCAGCTTATCACAGGGTGGTGCCGAGCAGTACTTC.

The chain uses TRBV28 and TRBJ2-7, with 7 bases matching TRBD2. CDR1 is MDHEN, CDR2 SYDVKM, per germline. Trimming removed 5 bases from V and 1 base from J; junction bases left unmatched: 8. The CDR3 consists of 15 residues. The CDR3 region is CASSAPSGSSYEQYF. CDR3 DNA sequence: TGTGCCAGCAGTGCCCCTAGCGGATCTTCCTACGAGCAGTACTTC.

Comment on this clonotype: At one end, the junction sequence differs from germline, possibly due to a read error. The rearrangement links TRBV7-6 to TRBJ1-1; no definite D call. Germline V CDR1 and CDR2: SGHVS, FNYEAQ. The length of the CDR3 is 15 residues. CDR3 protein: CASSLGSSPNTEAFF. In DNA form, the CDR3 reads TGTGCCAGCAGTTTAGGGTCATCGCCGAACACTGAAGCTTTCTTT.

In its sample, this clonotype was seen a few times. This chain connects TRBV25-1 to TRBJ2-7; D tentatively reads TRBD1 or TRBD2 (5 bases each). The germline V gene has CDR1 MGHDK and CDR2 SYGVNS. The V end was cut by 3 bases, the J end by 3 bases, with 21 bases between. There are 17 residues in the CDR3. This chain's CDR3 is CASSDPPSARDRYEQYF. The CDR3 nucleotides read TGTGCCAGCAGTGACCCACCCTCCGCCCGGGACCGCTACGAGCAGTACTTC.

The chain carries TRBV5-8 and TRBJ2-2; D not certain. Germline CDR1 reads SGHTS; CDR2 reads YDEGEE. Trimming took off 4 bases at V and 5 bases at J, with 9 bases between the two ends. The CDR3 sequence is 13 residues long. The CDR3 region is CASSVTVTGELFF. The CDR3 coding sequence is TGTGCCAGCAGCGTTACAGTGACCGGGGAGCTGTTTTTT. The variable domain in full, with the rest retrieved from reference TRBV5-8 and TRBJ2-2, is EAGVTQSPTHLIKTRGQQATLRCSPISGHTSVYWYQQALGLGLQFLLWYDEGEERNRGNFPPRFSGRQFPNYSSELNVNALELEDSALYLCASSVTVTGELFFGEGSRLTVL.

This clonotype was found a few times. The chain joins TRBV7-9 to TRBJ1-1; D gene unclear. Germline V lookup: CDR1 SEHNR, CDR2 FQNEAQ (reference sequence). The germline V and J ends were trimmed by 7 bases and 1 base, with 13 bases remaining between them. This CDR3 comprises 14 residues. CDR3 nucleotides: TGTGCCAGCACCCCCCGGGAAGGGAACACTGAAGCTTTCTTT. Its translation: CASTPREGNTEAFF.

This chain uses TRBV27 with TRBJ2-1; the match to TRBD1 covers 7 bases. The CDR3 totals 16 residues. Germline CDR1 MNHEY, CDR2 SMNVEV (reference sequence). The J segment lost 4 bases and the V segment lost 0 bases, leaving 6 bases of the junction unmatched. CDR3 sequence (DNA): TGTGCCAGCAGTTTATCGTGGGACAGAGCTTACAATGAGCAGTTCTTC. Protein product: CASSLSWDRAYNEQFF.

The CDR3 is CSARPLAGGTNEQFF. Here the CDR3 DNA reads TGCAGTGCTAGACCCCTGGCGGGAGGGACGAATGAGCAGTTCTTC. This chain uses TRBV20-1 with TRBJ2-1, with 9 bases matching TRBD2. V was clipped by 2 bases and J by 7 bases; unmatched bases: 9. CDR3 length: 15 amino acids. Germline assignment: CDR1 DFQATT and CDR2 SNEGSKA (reference sequence).

The chain couples TRBV27 to TRBJ1-5; unclear D gene. V was clipped by 3 bases and J by 7 bases, with 13 bases between them. Germline CDR1 is MNHEY and CDR2 is SMNVEV (reference sequence). The CDR3 runs to 14 residues. The CDR3: CASSFRGNNQPQHF. The CDR3 bases are TGTGCCAGCAGTTTTCGAGGAAACAACCAGCCCCAGCATTTT.